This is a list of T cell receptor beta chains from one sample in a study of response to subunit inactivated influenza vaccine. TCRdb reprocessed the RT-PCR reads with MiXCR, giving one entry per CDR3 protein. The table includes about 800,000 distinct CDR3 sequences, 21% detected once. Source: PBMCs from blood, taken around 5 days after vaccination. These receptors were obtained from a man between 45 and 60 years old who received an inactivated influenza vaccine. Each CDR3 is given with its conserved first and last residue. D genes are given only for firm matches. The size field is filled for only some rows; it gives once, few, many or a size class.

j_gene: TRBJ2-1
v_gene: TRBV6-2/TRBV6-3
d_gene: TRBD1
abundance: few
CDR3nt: TGTGCCAGCAGTAATCGACAGGGGGCTGTCTACAATGAGCAGTTCTTC
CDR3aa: CASSNRQGAVYNEQFF

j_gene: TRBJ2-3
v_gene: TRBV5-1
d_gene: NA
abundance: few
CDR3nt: TGCGCCAGCAGCGCGGGCCGGGGCCGCGTCAAGCACACAGATACGCAGTATTTT
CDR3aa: CASSAGRGRVKHTDTQYF

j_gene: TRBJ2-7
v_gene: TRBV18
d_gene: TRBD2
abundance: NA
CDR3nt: TGTGCCAGCTCACCGTTAGCGGGGCGGGCCTACGAGCAGTACTTC
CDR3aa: CASSPLAGRAYEQYF

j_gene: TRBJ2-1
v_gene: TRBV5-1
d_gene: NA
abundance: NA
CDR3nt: TGCGCCAGCAGCTTGATAGGGTATGGTACACGCTCCTACAATGAGCAGTTCTTC
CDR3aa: CASSLIGYGTRSYNEQFF

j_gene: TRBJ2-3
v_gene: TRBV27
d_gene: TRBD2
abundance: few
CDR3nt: TGTGCCAGCAGTCCTGGGACTAGCGGGGCCACAGATACGCAGTATTTT
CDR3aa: CASSPGTSGATDTQYF

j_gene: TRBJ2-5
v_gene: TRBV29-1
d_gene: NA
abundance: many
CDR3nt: TGCAGCGTCCGGGGGATCAATCAAGAGACCCAGTACTTC
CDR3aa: CSVRGINQETQYF

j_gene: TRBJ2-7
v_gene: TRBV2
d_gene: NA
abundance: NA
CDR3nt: TGTGCCAGCAGTGAAGGGCTCGCCGGGTACTTC
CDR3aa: CASSEGLAGYF

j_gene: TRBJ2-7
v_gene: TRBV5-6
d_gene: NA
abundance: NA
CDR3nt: TGTGCCAGCAGCTTGGGACCCCACTACGAGCAGTACTTC
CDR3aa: CASSLGPHYEQYF

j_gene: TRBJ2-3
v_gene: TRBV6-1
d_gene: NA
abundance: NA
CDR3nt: TGTGCCAGCAGCCCACAGACGGAAAACACAGATACGCAGTATTTT
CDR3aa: CASSPQTENTDTQYF

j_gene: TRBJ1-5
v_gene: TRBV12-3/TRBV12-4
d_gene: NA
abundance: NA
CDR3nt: TGTGCCAGCAGTTTTTTTTCCGATCAGCCCCAGCATTTT
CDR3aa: CASSFFSDQPQHF

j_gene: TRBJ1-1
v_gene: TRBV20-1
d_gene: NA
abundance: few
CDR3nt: TGCAGTGCTAGACAGGGTGTTACTGAAGCTTTCTTT
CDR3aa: CSARQGVTEAFF

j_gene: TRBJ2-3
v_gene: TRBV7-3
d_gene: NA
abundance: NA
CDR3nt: TGTGCCAGCAGCTTTCGGGGCGTAAACACAGATACGCAGTATTTT
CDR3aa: CASSFRGVNTDTQYF

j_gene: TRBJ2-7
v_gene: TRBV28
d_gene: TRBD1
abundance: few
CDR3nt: TGTGCCAGCAGAAACCCCAGGGGGTACGAGCAGTACTTC
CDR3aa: CASRNPRGYEQYF

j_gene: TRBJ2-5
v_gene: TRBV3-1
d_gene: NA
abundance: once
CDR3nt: TGTGCCAGCAGCCAAATAACAGAGACCCAGTACTTC
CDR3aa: CASSQITETQYF

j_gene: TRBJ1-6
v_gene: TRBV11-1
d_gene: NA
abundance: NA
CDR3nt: TGTGCCAGCAGCCCGGCGCCAGGAGGGAGCTCCTATAATTCACCCCTCCACTTT
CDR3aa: CASSPAPGGSSYNSPLHF

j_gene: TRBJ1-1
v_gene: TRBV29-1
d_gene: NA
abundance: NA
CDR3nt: TGCAGCGTTGCCAGTGATTTGTGGAACACTGAAGCTTTCTTT
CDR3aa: CSVASDLWNTEAFF

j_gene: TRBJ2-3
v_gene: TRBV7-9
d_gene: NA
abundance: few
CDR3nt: TGTGCCAGCACCGATGCCCCACATGCTAGCACAGATACGCAGTATTTT
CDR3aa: CASTDAPHASTDTQYF

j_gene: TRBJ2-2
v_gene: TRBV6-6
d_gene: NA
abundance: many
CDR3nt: TGTGCCAGCAGTTACGGTGGGGGGGAGCTGTTTTTT
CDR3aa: CASSYGGGELFF

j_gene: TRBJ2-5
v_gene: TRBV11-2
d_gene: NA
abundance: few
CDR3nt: TGTGCCAGCAGCCTGCTCCGGGGGACCAATACCGGGACCCAGTACTTC
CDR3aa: CASSLLRGTNTGTQYF

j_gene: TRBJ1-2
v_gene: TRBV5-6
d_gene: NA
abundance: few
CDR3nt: TGTGCCAGCAGCATCTCGACAGGAGTCCCTTACACCTTC
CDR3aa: CASSISTGVPYTF

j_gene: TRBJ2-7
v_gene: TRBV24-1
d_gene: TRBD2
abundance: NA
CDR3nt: TGTGCCACGGGGGCTAGCGGGCTAAACGAGCAGTACTTC
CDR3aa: CATGASGLNEQYF

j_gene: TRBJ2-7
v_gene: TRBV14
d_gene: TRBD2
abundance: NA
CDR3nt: TGTGCCAGCAGCCAAGGGACTAGCCCAAGAGTTGAGCAGTACTTC
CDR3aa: CASSQGTSPRVEQYF

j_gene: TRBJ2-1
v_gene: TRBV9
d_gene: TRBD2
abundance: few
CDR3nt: TGTGCCAGCAGCGTAGGACTAGCGGGATTCAATGAGCAGTTCTTC
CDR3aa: CASSVGLAGFNEQFF

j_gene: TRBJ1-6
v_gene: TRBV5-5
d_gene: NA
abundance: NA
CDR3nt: TGTGCCAGCAGCTTATATGAGGAGGGGAATTCACCCCTCCACTTT
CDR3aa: CASSLYEEGNSPLHF

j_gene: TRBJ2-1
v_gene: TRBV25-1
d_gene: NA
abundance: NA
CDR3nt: TGTGCCAGCGGCGCGGAGGGCCACAGGAATAAGCAGTTCTTC
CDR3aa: CASGAEGHRNKQFF

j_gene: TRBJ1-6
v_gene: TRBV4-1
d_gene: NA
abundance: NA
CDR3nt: TGCGCCAGCAGCCAAGATCTATTGAAATCACCCCTCCACTTT
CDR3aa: CASSQDLLKSPLHF

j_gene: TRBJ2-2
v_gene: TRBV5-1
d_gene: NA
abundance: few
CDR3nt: TGCGCCAGTTCAACACACAGGGACACCGGGGAGCTGTTTTTT
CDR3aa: CASSTHRDTGELFF

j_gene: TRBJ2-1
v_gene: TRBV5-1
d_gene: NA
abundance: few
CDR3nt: TGCGCCAGCAGCCGACAACCAAACTCCTACAATGAGCAGTTCTTC
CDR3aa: CASSRQPNSYNEQFF

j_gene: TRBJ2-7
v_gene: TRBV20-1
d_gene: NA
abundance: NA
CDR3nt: TGCAGTGCTAGAGGGGGACGGACAGTCAGCTCCTACGAGCAGTACTTC
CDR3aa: CSARGGRTVSSYEQYF

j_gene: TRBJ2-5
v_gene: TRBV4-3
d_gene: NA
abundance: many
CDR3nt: TGCGCCAGCAGCCAAGAAATCAGAGAGACCCAGTACTTC
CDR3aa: CASSQEIRETQYF

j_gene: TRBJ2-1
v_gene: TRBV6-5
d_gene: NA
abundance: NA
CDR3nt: TGTGCCAGCAGTTACTACAAATCGCGGAGCTCCTACAATGAGCAGTTCTTC
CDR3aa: CASSYYKSRSSYNEQFF

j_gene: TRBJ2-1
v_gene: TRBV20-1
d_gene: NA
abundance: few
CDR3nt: TGCAGTGCCCTCGATGGGCGGAGTAATGAGCAGTTCTTC
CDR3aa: CSALDGRSNEQFF

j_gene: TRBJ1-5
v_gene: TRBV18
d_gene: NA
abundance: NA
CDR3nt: TGTGCCAGCTCACCTATCCCGGGGGGTCAGCCCCAGCATTTT
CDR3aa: CASSPIPGGQPQHF

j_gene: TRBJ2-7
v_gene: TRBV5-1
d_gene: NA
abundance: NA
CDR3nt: TGCGCCAGCAGCTCAGGGACGTTACGGGAGAGCTCCTACGAGCAGTGCTTC
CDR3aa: CASSSGTLRESSYEQCF

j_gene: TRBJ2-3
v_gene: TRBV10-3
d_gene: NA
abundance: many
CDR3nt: TGTGCCATCAGTGAAAGTACGCCCACAGATACGCAGTATTTT
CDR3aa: CAISESTPTDTQYF

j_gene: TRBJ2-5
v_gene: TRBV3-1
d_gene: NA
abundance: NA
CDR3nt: TGTGCCATCAGCCTCCTCACGGGGGCGGTGACCCAGTACTTC
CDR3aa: CAISLLTGAVTQYF

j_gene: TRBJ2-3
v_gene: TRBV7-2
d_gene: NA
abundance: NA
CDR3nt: TGTGCCAGCAGGAAGATCACAGATACGCAGTATTTT
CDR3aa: CASRKITDTQYF

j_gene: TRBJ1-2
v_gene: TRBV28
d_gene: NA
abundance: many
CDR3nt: TGTGCCAGCAGTCGGGACACTGGCTACACCTTC
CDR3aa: CASSRDTGYTF

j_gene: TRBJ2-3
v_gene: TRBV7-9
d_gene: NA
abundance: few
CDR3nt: TGTGCCAGCAGACTCGGGCTCAACACAGATACGCAGTATTTT
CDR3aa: CASRLGLNTDTQYF

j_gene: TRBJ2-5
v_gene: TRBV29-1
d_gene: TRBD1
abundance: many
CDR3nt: TGCAGCGTCGCGAGGGGACATTCTACGTCAGGGGGCCAGTACTTC
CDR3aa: CSVARGHSTSGGQYF

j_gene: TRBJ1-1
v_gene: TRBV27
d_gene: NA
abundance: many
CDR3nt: TGTGCCAGCAGCATGTGGGGGGGGAGCTACACTGAAGCTTTCTTT
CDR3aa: CASSMWGGSYTEAFF

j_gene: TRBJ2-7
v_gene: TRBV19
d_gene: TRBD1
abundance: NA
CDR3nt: TGTGCCAGTAGTGCAAATCCGGGACAGGCCTACGAGCAGTACTTC
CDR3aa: CASSANPGQAYEQYF

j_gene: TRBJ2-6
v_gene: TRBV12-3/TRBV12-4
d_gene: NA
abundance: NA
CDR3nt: TGTGCCAGCAGTCGGGTATCCTCTGGGGCCAACGTCCTGACTTTC
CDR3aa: CASSRVSSGANVLTF

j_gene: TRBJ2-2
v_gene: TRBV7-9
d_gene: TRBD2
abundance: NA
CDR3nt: TGTGCCAGCAGCTTAAAGCGGGGCGGCACCGGGGAGCTGTTTTTT
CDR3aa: CASSLKRGGTGELFF

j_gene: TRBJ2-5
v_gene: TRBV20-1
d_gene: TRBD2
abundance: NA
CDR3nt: TGCAGTTCTACCGGGACTAGCGGCCAAACGAGGGAGACCCAGTACTTC
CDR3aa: CSSTGTSGQTRETQYF

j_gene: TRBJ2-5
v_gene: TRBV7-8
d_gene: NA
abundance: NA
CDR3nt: TGTGCCAGCAGCTTGAACTCCGGGTTGGAGACCCAGTACTTC
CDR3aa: CASSLNSGLETQYF

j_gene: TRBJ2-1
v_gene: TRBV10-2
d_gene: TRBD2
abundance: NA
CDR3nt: TGCGCCAGCAGTGTAGCGGGACCTATCAATGAGCAGTTCTTC
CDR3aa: CASSVAGPINEQFF

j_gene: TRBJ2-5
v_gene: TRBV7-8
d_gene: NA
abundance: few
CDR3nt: TGTGCCAGCAGCCCAACTAGGGTTGCCCTATTAGAGACCCAGTACTTC
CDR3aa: CASSPTRVALLETQYF